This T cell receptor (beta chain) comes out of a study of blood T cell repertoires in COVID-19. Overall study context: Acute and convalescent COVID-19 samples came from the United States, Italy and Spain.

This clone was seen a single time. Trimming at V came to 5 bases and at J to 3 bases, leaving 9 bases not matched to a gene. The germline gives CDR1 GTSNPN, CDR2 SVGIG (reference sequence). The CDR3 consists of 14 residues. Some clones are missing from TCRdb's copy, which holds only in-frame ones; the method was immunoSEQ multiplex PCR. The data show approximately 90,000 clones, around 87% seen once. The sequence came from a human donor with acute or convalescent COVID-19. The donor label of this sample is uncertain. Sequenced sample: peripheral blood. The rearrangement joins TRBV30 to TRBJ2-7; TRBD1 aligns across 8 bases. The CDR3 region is CAWQRQGIIYEQYF. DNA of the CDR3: TGTGCCTGGCAAAGACAGGGGATAATCTACGAGCAGTACTTC. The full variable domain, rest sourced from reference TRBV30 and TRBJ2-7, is SQTIHQWPATLVQPVGSPLSLECTVEGTSNPNLYWYRQAAGRGLQLLFYSVGIGQISSEVPQNLSASRPQDRQFILSSKKLLLSDSGFYLCAWQRQGIIYEQYFGPGTRLTVT.